Presented here are 10 T cell receptor beta chains from one specimen sequenced in a study of tissue T cells after allogeneic stem cell transplantation. The sample's time point: mouse harvest day 7 after allogeneic transplant. The graft held 10^6 splenic CD5+ T cells and 10^7 T-cell-depleted bone marrow cells. The protocol was immunoSEQ multiplex PCR, while the TCRdb copy is restricted to in-frame clones and leaves out a portion. Among more than 10,000 clones listed, under 40% were seen once. Sequenced material: skin. Receptors were obtained from a female BALB/c mouse given C57BL/6 T cells with graft-versus-host disease after an allogeneic hematopoietic cell transplant.

In the case of this clone: Mouse germline and gene names are used. The read stops 1 residue short of the end of the CDR3; the missing end is completed from the germline J gene. V is TRBV26 and J is TRBJ2-7, with D unresolved. The V end lost 2 bases, the J end lost 5 bases, and 4 bases lay between the germline ends. The CDR3 spans 11 residues. Germline CDR1 and CDR2: KGHPV and FQNQEV (reference sequence). CDR3 protein: CASSLRDEQYF. Partial CDR3 DNA: TGTGCCAGCAGTCTGAGGGATGAACAGTAC.

This clone came up a few times. Mouse gene names apply. With the read ending 1 residue before the CDR3 end, the germline J gene is used to fill in that end. This chain joins TRBV5 and TRBJ2-4; 12 nucleotides line up with TRBD2. J was trimmed by 6 bases and V by 4 bases; bases with no gene match: 8. Germline CDR1 is LGHNA and CDR2 is YNLKQL (reference sequence). This CDR3 has 16 residues. The part of the CDR3 DNA that was read is TGTGCCAGCAGCCCCAGACTGGGGGGGCGGGGGAACACCTTGTAC. It specifies CASSPRLGGRGNTLY. The whole CDR3 protein reads CASSPRLGGRGNTLYF.

Regarding this clone: All gene names here are mouse names. The read is 1 residue too short to cover the CDR3 end, so that end is filled in from the germline J gene. The V gene is TRBV26, the J gene TRBJ1-1; maybe TRBD1 (6 bases). Germline V gives CDR1 KGHPV, CDR2 FQNQEV (reference sequence). V lost 4 bases, J lost 0 bases, and 9 bases lay in between. The length of the CDR3 is 14 residues. CDR3 sequence: CASSRGHANTEVFF. The sequenced part of the CDR3 DNA is TGTGCCAGCAGTCGGGGACACGCAAACACAGAAGTCTTC.

For this clone: Germline and genes here are mouse. The chain's CDR3 is CASSPWTGGEQYF. CDR3 DNA, as far as it was read: TGTGCCAGCAGTCCATGGACGGGGGGTGAACAGTAC. The V gene is TRBV26, the J gene TRBJ2-7, with TRBD2 as a possible D gene (6 bases). Sequencing ends 1 residue short of the CDR3 end; the germline J gene provides the rest. Germline loops: CDR1 KGHPV, CDR2 FQNQEV (reference sequence). This CDR3 comprises 13 residues. V shed 4 bases and J shed 6 bases, with 13 bases lying between them.

In this sample, this clone turned up a few times. Any gene name here is a mouse gene name. The CDR3 end lies 1 residue beyond the end of the read and is filled in from the germline J gene. This chain joins TRBV3 and TRBJ1-3; 9 nucleotides match TRBD1. This CDR3 spans 14 amino acids. CDR1 and CDR2 from the germline V gene are SNHLY and FYNGKV (reference sequence). V dropped 5 bases and J dropped 3; count of bases not matched to a gene: 2. CDR3 in amino acids: CASSPTGGGNTLYF. The sequenced CDR3 bases are TGTGCCAGCAGCCCGACAGGGGGTGGAAATACGCTCTAT.

In the case of this clone: Genes here carry mouse names. CDR3 DNA (partial): TGTGCCAGCAGCGGGACTGGGGGTCATAGTCAAAACACCTTGTAC. Translating gives CASSGTGGHSQNTLY. In full, the CDR3 reads CASSGTGGHSQNTLYF. The chain is built from TRBV3 and TRBJ2-4; 11 bases line up with TRBD2. The CDR3 goes on 1 residue after the read ends, and that part is filled in from the germline J gene. The germline gives CDR1 SNHLY, CDR2 FYNGKV (reference sequence). Trimming at V came to 5 bases and at J to 0 bases, leaving 4 bases not matched to a gene. The CDR3 runs 16 residues. The full variable domain, completed using reference TRBV3 and TRBJ2-4, is GPKVLQIPSHQIIDMGQMVTLNCDPVSNHLYFYWYKQILGQQMEFLVNFYNGKVMEKSKLFKDQFSVERPDGSYFTLKIQPTALEDSAVYFCASSGTGGHSQNTLYFGAGTRLSVL.

A word on this clone: Gene names denote mouse genes. The CDR3 protein is CASSDGTANTGQLYF. CDR3 DNA (partial): TGTGCCAGCAGTGATGGGACAGCAAACACCGGGCAGCTCTAC. This rearrangement joins TRBV26 to TRBJ2-2; 7 bases line up with TRBD1. The sequence runs out 1 residue before the end of the CDR3; the remainder is reconstructed from the germline J gene. V shed 5 bases, J shed 0 bases, and the junction held 3 bases outside the gene matches. CDR3 length equals 15 residues. Per germline, CDR1 KGHPV and CDR2 FQNQEV (reference sequence).

With regard to this clone: Gene names and germline refer to mouse. The CDR3 end is not reached by the read, which stops 1 residue before it; the germline J gene fills it in. This rearrangement joins TRBV4 to TRBJ1-3; D ambiguous. V lost 4 bases and J lost 0, with 7 bases in between. This CDR3 comprises 14 residues. Germline loops: CDR1 LGHDT, CDR2 YNNKQL (reference sequence). CDR3 sequence: CASSFSDSGNTLYF. Partial CDR3 DNA: TGTGCCAGCAGCTTTTCAGATTCTGGAAATACGCTCTAT.

About this clone: Here the gene names and germline are mouse. Read sequence stops 1 residue before the CDR3 end, and the germline J gene provides the missing end. This chain connects TRBV16 to TRBJ1-4; no clear D. V was pared by 0 bases and J by 1 base, with 3 bases between. CDR1 SGHSA and CDR2 FRNQAP come from the germline V gene. This CDR3 comprises 14 residues. CDR3 protein: CASSLDSSNERLFF. The CDR3 bases that were read are TGTGCAAGCAGCTTAGACAGTTCCAACGAAAGATTATTT.

Concerning this clone: All gene names here are mouse names. Read coverage stops 1 residue before the CDR3 terminus; the germline J gene supplies the remainder. V and J are TRBV2 and TRBJ2-1; D is perhaps TRBD2 (7 bases). V was pared by 1 base and J by 2 bases, with 9 bases between. The germline CDR1 and CDR2 sequences are LGHNA and YSYQKL. This CDR3 is 15 amino acids long. CDR3 sequence reads: CASSQVGGHYAEQFF. The CDR3 DNA, read in part, is TGTGCCAGCAGCCAAGTTGGGGGGCACTATGCTGAGCAGTTC.